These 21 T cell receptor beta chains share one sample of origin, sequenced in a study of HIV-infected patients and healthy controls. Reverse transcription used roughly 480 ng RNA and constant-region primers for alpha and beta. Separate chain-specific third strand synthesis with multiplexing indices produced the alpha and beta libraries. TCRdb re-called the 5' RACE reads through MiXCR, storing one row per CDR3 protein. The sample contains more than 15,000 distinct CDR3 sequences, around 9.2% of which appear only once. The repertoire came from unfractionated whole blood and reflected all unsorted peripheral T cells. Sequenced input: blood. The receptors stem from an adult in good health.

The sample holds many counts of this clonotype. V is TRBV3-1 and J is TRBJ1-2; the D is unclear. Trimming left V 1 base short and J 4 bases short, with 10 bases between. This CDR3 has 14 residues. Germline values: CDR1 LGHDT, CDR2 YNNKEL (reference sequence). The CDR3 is CASSQVEGTYGYTF. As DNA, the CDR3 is TGTGCCAGCAGCCAAGTGGAGGGTACCTATGGCTACACCTTC.

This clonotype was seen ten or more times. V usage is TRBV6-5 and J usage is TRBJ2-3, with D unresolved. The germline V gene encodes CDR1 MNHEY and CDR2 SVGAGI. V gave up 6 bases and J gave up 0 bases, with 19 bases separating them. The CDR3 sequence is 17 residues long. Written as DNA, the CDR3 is TGTGCCAGCAGCTCTAACCTATTTTCAACTAGCACAGATACGCAGTATTTT. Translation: CASSSNLFSTSTDTQYF.

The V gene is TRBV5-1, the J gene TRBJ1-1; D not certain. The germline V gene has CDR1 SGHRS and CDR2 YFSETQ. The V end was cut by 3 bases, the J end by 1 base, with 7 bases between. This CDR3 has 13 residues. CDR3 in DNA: TGCGCCAGCAGCTCCCCTCAGAACACTGAAGCTTTCTTT. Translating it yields CASSSPQNTEAFF.

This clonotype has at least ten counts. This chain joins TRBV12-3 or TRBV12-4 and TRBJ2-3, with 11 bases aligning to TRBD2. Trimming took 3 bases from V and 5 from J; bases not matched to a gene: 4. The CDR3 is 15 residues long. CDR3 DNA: TGTGCCAGCAGTTTCGGGCTAGCGGGAGGAGATACGCAGTATTTT. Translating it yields CASSFGLAGGDTQYF.

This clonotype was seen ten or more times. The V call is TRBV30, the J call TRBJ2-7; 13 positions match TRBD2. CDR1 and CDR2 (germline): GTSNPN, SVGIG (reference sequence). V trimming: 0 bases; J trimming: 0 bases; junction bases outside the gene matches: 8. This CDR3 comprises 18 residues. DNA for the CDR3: TGTGCCTGGAGTGTCGGACTAGCGGGAGTAGACAGCTCCTACGAGCAGTACGTC. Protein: CAWSVGLAGVDSSYEQYV.

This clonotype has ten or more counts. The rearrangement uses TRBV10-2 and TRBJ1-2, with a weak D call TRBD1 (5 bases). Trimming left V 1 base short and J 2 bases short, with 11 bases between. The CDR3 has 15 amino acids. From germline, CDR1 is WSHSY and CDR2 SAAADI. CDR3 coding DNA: TGCGCCAGCAGTGAGTTTGAGGGGTCGAACTATGGCTACACCTTC. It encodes CASSEFEGSNYGYTF.

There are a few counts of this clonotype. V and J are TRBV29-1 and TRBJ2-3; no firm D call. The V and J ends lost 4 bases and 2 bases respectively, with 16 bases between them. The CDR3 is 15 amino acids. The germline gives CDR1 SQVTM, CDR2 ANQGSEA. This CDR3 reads CSVGTVFRYTDTQYF. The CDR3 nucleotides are TGCAGCGTTGGCACGGTCTTTAGGTACACAGATACGCAGTATTTT.

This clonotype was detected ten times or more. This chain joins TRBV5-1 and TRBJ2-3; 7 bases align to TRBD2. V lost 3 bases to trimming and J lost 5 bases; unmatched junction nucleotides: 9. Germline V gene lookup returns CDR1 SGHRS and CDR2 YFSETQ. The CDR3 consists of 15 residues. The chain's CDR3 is CASSSRLAVGDTQYF. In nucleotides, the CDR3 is TGCGCCAGCAGCTCCAGACTAGCCGTTGGAGATACGCAGTATTTT.

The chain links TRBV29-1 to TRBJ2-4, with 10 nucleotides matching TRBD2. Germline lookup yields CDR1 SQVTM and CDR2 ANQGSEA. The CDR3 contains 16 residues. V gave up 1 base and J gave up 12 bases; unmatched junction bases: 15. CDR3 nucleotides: TGCAGCGTTGAAGGCCCGGTCGTAGCGGGAGGCAACTATCAGTACTTC. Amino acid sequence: CSVEGPVVAGGNYQYF.

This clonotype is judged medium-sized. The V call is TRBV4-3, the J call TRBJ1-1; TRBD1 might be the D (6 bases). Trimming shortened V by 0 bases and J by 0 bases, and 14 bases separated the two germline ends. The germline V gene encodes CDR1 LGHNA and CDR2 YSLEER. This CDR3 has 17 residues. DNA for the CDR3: TGCGCCAGCAGCCAAGAGTACGGACAGAGCATGAACACTGAAGCTTTCTTT. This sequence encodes CASSQEYGQSMNTEAFF.

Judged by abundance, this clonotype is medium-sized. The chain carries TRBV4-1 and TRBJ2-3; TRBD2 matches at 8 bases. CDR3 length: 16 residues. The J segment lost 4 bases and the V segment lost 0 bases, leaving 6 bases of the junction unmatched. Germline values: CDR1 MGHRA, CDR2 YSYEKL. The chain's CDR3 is CASSQDGGTRSDTQYF. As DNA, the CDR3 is TGCGCCAGCAGCCAAGATGGAGGGACTAGATCAGATACGCAGTATTTT.

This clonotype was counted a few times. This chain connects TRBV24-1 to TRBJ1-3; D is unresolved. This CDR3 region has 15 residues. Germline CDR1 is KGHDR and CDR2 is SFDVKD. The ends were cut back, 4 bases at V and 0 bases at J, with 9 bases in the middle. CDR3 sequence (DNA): TGTGCCACCAGTGACCGACTTAACTCTGGAAACACCATATATTTT. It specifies CATSDRLNSGNTIYF.

The CDR3 sequence: CASSNRQGQGNTEAFF. The CDR3 DNA sequence: TGTGCCAGCAGTAACCGACAGGGGCAAGGTAACACTGAAGCTTTCTTT. The chain employs TRBV12-3 or TRBV12-4 and TRBJ1-1, with 8 bases lining up with TRBD1. After removal of 5 bases from V and 2 bases from J, the junction contained 10 bases not matched to a gene. The CDR3 is 16 amino acids.

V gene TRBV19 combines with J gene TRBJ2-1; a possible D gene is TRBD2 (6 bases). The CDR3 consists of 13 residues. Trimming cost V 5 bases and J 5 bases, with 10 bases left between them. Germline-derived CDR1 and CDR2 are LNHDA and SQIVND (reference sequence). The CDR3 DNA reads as TGTGCCAGTAGTTCCGGGGGAAACAATGAGCAGTTCTTC. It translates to CASSSGGNNEQFF. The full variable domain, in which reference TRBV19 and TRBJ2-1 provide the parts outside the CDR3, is DGGITQSPKYLFRKEGQNVTLSCEQNLNHDAMYWYRQDPGQGLRLIYYSQIVNDFQKGDIAEGYSVSREKKESFPLTVTSAQKNPTAFYLCASSSGGNNEQFFGPGTRLTVL.

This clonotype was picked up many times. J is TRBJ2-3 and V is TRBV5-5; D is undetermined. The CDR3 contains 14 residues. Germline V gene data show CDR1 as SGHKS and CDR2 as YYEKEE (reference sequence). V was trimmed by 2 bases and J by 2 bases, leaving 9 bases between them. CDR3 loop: CASSLGQITDTQYF. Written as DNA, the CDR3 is TGTGCCAGCAGCTTAGGGCAGATCACAGATACGCAGTATTTT.

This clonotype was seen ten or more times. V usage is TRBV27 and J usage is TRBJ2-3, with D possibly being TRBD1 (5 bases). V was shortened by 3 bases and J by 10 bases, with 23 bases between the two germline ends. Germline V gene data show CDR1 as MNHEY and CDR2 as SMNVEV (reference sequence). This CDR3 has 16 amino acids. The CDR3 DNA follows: TGTGCCAGCAGTTTTATAGGGGTATTCTTCCCTGGTGCGCAGTATTTT. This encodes CASSFIGVFFPGAQYF.

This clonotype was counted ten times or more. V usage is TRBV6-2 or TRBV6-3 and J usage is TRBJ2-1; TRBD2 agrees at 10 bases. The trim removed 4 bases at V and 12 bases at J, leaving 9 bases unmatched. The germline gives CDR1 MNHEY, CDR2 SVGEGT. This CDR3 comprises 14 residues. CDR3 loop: CASSWSSGGTGQFF. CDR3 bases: TGTGCCAGCAGTTGGTCTAGCGGGGGTACTGGGCAGTTCTTC.

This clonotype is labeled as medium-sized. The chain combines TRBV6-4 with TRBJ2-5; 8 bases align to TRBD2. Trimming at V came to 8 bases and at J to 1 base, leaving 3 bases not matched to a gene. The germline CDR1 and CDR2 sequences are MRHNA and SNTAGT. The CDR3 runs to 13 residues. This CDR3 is CASSAGAQETQYF. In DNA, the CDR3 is TGTGCCAGCTCAGCGGGAGCCCAAGAGACCCAGTACTTC.

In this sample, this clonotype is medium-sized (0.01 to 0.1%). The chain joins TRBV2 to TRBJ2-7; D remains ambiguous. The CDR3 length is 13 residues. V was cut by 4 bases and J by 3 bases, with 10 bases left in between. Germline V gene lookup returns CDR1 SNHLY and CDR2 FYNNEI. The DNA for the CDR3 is TGTGCCAGCAGTGGGCGGCTCGACTACGAGCAGTACGTC. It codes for CASSGRLDYEQYV.

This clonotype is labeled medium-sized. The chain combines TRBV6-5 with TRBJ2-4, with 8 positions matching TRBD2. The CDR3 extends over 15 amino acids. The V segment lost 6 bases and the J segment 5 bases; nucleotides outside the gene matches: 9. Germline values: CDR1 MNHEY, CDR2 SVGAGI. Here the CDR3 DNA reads TGTGCCAGCAGCAGGACTAGCAGATACCAAAACATTCAGTACTTC. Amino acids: CASSRTSRYQNIQYF.

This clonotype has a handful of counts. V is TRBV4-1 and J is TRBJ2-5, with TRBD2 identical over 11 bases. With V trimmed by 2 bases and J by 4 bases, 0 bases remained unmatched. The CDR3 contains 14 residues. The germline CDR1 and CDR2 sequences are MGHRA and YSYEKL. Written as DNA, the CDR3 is TGCGCCAGCAGCCAACTAGCGGGAGGAGAGACCCAGTACTTC. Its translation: CASSQLAGGETQYF.